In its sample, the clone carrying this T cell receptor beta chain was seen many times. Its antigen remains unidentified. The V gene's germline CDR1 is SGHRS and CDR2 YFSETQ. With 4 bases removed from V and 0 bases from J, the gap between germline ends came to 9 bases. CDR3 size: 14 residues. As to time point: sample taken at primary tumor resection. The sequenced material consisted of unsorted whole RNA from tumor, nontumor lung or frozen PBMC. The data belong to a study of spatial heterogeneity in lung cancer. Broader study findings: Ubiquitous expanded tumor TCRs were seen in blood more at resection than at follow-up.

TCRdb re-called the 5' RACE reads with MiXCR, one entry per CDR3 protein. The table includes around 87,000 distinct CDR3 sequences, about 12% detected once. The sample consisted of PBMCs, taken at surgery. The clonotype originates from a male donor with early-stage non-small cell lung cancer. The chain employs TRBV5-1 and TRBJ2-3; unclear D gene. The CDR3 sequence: CASSPGASTDTQYF. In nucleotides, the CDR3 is TGCGCCAGCAGCCCTGGTGCTAGCACAGATACGCAGTATTTT.